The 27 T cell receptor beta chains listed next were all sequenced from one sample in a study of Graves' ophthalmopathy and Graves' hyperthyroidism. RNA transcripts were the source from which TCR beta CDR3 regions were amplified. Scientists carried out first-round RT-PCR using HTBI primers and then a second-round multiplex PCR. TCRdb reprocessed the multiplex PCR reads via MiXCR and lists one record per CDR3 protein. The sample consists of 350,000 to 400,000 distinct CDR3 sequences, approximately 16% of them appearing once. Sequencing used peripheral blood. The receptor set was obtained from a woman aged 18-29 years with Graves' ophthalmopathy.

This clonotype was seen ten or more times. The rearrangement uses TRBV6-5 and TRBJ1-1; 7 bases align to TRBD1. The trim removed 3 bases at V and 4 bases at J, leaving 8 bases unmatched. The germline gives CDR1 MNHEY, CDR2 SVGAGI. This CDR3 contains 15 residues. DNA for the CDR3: TGTGCCAGCAGTTATGACAGGGTATCGAGCACTGAAGCTTTCTTT. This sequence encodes CASSYDRVSSTEAFF.

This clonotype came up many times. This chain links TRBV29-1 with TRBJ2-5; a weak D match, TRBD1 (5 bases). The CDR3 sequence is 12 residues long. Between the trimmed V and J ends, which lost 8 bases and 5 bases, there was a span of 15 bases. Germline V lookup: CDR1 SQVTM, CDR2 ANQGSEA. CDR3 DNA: TGCAGCATCTCTTGGGCAGGGGAGACCCAGTACTTC. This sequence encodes CSISWAGETQYF.

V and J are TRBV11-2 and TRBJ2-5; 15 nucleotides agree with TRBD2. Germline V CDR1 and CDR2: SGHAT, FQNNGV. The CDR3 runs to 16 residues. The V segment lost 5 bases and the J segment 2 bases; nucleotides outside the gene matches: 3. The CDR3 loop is CASSGGLAGGQETQYF. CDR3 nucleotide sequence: TGTGCCAGCAGCGGGGGACTAGCGGGGGGTCAAGAGACCCAGTACTTC.

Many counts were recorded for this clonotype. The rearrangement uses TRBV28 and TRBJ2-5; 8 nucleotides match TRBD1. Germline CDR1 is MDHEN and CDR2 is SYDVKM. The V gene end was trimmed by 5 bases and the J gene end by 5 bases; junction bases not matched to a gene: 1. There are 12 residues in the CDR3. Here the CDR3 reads CASSRDRETQYF. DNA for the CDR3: TGTGCCAGCAGTCGGGACAGGGAGACCCAGTACTTC.

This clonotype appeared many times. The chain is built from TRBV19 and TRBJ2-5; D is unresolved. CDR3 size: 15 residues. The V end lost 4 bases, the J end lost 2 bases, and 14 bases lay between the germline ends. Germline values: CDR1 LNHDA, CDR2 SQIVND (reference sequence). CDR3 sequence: CASSNRQYGQETQYF. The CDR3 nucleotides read TGTGCCAGTAGTAACCGACAATATGGACAAGAGACCCAGTACTTC.

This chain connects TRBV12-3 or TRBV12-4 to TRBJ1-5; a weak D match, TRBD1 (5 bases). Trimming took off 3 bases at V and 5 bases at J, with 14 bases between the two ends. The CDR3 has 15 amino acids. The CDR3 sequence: CASSLFGTADQPQHF. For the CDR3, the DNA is TGTGCCAGCAGTTTGTTTGGGACGGCTGATCAGCCCCAGCATTTT.

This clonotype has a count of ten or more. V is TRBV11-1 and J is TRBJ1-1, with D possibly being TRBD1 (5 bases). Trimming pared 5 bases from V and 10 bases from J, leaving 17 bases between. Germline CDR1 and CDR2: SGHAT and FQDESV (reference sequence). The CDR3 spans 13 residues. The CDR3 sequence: CASSRPGRPGAFF. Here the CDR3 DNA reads TGTGCCAGCAGCCGTCCGGGACGGCCCGGAGCTTTCTTT.

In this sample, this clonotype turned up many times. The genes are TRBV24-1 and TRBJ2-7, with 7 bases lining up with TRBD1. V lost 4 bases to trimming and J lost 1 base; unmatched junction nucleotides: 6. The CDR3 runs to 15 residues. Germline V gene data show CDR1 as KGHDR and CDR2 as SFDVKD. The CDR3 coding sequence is TGTGCCACCAGTGACCCTCGACAGGGATCCTACGAGCAGTACTTC. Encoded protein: CATSDPRQGSYEQYF.

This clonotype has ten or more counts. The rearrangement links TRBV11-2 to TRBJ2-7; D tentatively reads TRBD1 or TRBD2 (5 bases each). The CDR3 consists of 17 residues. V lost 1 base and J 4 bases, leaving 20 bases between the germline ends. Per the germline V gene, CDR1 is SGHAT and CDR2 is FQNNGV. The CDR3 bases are TGTGCCAGCAGCTTAGTAGGACACTCGAGGGTTTTTTACGAGCAGTACTTC. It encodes CASSLVGHSRVFYEQYF.

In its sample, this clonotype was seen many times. CDR3 bases: TGTGCTCTAATAGGTGGGGCAGTCCTTAGTGATCAGCCCCAGCATTTT. Protein sequence: CALIGGAVLSDQPQHF. This sequence joins TRBV28 and TRBJ1-5; D might be TRBD1 (5 bases). Germline assignment: CDR1 MDHEN and CDR2 SYDVKM. The CDR3 extends over 16 amino acids. The full variable domain, rest sourced from reference TRBV28 and TRBJ1-5, is DVKVTQSSRYLVKRTGEKVFLECVQDMDHENMFWYRQDPGLGLRLIYFSYDVKMKEKGDIPEGYSVSREKKERFSLILESASTNQTSMYLCALIGGAVLSDQPQHFGDGTRLSIL.

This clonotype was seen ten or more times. In DNA, the CDR3 is TGTGCCAGTGGCCCGACAGGGACGGGAGAGACCCAGTACTTC. Amino acids: CASGPTGTGETQYF. The chain links TRBV19 to TRBJ2-5; 7 bases line up with TRBD1. Germline V CDR1 and CDR2: LNHDA, SQIVND (reference sequence). The trim removed 8 bases at V and 4 bases at J, leaving 10 bases unmatched. The CDR3 totals 14 residues.

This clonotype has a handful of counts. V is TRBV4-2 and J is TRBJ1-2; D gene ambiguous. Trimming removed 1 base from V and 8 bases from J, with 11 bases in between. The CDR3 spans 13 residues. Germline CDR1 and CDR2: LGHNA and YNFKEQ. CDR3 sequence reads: CASSQGALEGYTF. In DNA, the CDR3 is TGTGCCAGCAGCCAAGGAGCCCTGGAAGGCTACACCTTC.

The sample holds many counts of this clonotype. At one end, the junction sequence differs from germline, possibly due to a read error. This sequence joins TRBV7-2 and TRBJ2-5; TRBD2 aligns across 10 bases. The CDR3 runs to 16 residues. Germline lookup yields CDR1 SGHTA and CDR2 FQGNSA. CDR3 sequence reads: CAGSLLGGLAEETQYF. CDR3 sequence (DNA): TGTGCCGGCAGCTTATTAGGAGGACTAGCGGAAGAGACCCAGTACTTC.

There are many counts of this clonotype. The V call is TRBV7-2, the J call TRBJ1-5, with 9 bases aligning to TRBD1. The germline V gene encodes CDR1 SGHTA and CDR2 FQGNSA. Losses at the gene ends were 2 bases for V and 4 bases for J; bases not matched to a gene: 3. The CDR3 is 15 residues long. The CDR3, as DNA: TGTGCCAGCAGCTTAAACAGGGGGCGGAATCAGCCCCAGCATTTT. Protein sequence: CASSLNRGRNQPQHF. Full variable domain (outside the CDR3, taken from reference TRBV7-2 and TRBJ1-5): GAGVSQSPSNKVTEKGKDVELRCDPISGHTALYWYRQSLGQGLEFLIYFQGNSAPDKSGLPSDRFSAERTGGSVSTLTIQRTQQEDSAVYLCASSLNRGRNQPQHFGDGTRLSIL.

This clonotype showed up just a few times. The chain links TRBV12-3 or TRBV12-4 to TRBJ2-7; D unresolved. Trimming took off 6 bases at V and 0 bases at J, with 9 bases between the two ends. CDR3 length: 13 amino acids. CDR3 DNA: TGTGCCAGCAGCGAACTGACCTCCTACGAGCAGTACTTC. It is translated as CASSELTSYEQYF.

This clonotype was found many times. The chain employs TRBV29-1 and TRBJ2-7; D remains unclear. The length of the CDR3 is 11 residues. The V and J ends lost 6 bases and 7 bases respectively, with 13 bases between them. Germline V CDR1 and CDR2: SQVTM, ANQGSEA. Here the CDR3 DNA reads TGCAGCGTCGGCCGCCCTTCGGAGCAGTACTTC. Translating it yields CSVGRPSEQYF.

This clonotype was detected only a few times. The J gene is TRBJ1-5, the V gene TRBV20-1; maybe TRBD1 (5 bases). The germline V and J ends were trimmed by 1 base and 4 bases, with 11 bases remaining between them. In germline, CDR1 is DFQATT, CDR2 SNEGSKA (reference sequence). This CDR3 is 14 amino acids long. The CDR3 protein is CSARGTGGNQPQHF. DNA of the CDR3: TGCAGTGCTAGAGGCACGGGGGGGAATCAGCCCCAGCATTTT.

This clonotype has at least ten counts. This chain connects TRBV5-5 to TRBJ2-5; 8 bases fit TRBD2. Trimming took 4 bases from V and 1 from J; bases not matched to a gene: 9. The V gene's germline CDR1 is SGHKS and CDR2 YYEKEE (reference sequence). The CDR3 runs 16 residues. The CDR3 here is CASSGASSGAQETQYF. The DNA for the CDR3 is TGTGCCAGCAGCGGAGCAAGTAGCGGGGCCCAAGAGACCCAGTACTTC.

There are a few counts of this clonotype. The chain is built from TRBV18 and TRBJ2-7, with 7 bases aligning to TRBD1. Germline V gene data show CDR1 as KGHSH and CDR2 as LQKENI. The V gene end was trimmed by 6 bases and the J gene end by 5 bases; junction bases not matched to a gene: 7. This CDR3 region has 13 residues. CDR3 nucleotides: TGTGCCAGCTCCCTGACAGGGTCCCACGAGCAGTACTTC. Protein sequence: CASSLTGSHEQYF.

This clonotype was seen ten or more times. CDR3 nucleotide sequence: TGTGCCAGCCTTCGGGACCCGACGCATAGCAATCAGCCCCAGCATTTT. Protein sequence: CASLRDPTHSNQPQHF. This chain links TRBV19 with TRBJ1-5, with D possibly matching TRBD1 (5 bases). CDR3 length: 16 amino acids. Deletions cut 9 bases from V and 0 bases from J, with 18 bases between. The germline gives CDR1 LNHDA, CDR2 SQIVND (reference sequence). The variable domain in full, completed from reference TRBV19 and TRBJ1-5, reads DGGITQSPKYLFRKEGQNVTLSCEQNLNHDAMYWYRQDPGQGLRLIYYSQIVNDFQKGDIAEGYSVSREKKESFPLTVTSAQKNPTAFYLCASLRDPTHSNQPQHFGDGTRLSIL.

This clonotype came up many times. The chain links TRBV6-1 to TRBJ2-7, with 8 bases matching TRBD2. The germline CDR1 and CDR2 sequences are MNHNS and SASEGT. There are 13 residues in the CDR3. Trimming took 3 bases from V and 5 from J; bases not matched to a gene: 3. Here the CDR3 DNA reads TGTGCCAGCAGTGACTGGACTAGCCACGAGCAGTACTTC. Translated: CASSDWTSHEQYF.

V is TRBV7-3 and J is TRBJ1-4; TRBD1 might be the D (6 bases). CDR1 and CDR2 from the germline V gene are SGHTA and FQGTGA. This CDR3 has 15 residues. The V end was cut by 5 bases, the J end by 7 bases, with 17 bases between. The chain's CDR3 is CASSPGGAQGEKLFF. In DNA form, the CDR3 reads TGTGCCAGCAGCCCCGGGGGGGCCCAGGGTGAAAAACTGTTTTTT. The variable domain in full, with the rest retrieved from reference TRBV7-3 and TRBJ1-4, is GAGVSQTPSNKVTEKGKYVELRCDPISGHTALYWYRQSLGQGPEFLIYFQGTGAADDSGLPNDRFFAVRPEGSVSTLKIQRTERGDSAVYLCASSPGGAQGEKLFFGSGTQLSVL.

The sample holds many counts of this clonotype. The CDR3 DNA follows: TGTGCCACCAGCAGAAGGTCAGAGACCCAGTACTTC. This codes for CATSRRSETQYF. This chain connects TRBV15 to TRBJ2-5; D gene uncertain. Germline CDR1 LNHNV, CDR2 YYDKDF (reference sequence). V was clipped by 2 bases and J by 4 bases, with 5 bases between them. There are 12 residues in the CDR3.

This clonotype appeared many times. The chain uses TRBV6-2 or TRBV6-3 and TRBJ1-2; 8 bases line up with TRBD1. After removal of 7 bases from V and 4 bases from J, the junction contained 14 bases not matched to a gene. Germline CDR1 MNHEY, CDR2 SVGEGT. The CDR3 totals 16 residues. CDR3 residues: CASTYRSRGLGYGYTF. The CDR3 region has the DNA TGTGCCAGCACCTACAGGTCCAGGGGGCTCGGCTATGGCTACACCTTC.

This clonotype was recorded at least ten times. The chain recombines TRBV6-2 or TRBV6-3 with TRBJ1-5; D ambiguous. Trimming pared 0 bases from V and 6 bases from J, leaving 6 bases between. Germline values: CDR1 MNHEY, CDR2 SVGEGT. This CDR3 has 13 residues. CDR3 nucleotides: TGTGCCAGCAGTTACTCGAACGGTCAGCCCCAGCATTTT. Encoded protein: CASSYSNGQPQHF.

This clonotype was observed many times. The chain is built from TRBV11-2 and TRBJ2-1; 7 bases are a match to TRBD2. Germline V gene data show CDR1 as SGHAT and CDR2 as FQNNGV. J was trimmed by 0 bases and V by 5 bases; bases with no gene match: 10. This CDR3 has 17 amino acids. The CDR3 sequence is CASSRWTSFRSYNEQFF. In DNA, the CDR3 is TGTGCCAGCAGCCGCTGGACTAGTTTTCGCTCCTACAATGAGCAGTTCTTC.

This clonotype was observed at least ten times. The DNA for the CDR3 is TGCGCCAGCAGCCAAGGCCAGGGGGCTACTGAAGCTTTCTTT. Amino acid sequence: CASSQGQGATEAFF. This chain connects TRBV4-3 to TRBJ1-1; 8 bases line up with TRBD1. V gave up 1 base and J gave up 5 bases; unmatched junction bases: 3. Looked up from germline, CDR1 is LGHNA and CDR2 is YSLEER. The CDR3 has 14 residues.